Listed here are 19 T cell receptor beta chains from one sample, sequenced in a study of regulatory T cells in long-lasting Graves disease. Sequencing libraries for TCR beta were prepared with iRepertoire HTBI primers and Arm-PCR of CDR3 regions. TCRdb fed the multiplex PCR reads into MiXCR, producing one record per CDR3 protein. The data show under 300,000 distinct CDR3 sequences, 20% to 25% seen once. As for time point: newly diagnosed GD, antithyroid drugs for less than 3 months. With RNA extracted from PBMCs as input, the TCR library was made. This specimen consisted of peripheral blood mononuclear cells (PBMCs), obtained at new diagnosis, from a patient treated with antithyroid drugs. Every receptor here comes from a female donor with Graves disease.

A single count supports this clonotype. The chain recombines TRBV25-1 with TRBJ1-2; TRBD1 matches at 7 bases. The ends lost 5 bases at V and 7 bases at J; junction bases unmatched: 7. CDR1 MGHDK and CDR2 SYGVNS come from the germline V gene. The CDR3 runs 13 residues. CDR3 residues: CASSPTGLGGYTF. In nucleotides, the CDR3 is TGTGCCAGCAGTCCGACAGGGTTGGGTGGCTACACCTTC.

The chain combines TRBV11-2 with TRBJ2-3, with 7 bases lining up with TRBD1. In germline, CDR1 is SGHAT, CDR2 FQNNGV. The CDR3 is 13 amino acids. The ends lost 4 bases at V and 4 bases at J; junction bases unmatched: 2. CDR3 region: CASSSQGADTQYF. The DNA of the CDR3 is TGTGCCAGCAGCTCGCAGGGGGCAGATACGCAGTATTTT. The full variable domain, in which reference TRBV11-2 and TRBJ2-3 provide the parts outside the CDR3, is EAGVAQSPRYKIIEKRQSVAFWCNPISGHATLYWYQQILGQGPKLLIQFQNNGVVDDSQLPKDRFSAERLKGVDSTLKIQPAKLEDSAVYLCASSSQGADTQYFGPGTRLTVL.

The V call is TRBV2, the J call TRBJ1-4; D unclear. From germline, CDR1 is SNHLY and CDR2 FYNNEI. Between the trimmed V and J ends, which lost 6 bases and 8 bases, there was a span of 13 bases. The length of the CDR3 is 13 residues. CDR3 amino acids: CASRTEPREKLFF. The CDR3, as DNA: TGTGCCAGCAGAACGGAGCCTCGGGAAAAACTGTTTTTT.

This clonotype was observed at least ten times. The CDR3 sequence: CASSSLAGDWDTQYF. The CDR3 bases are TGTGCCAGCAGCTCTCTAGCGGGAGATTGGGATACGCAGTATTTT. V usage is TRBV12-3 or TRBV12-4 and J usage is TRBJ2-3; 10 bases are a match to TRBD2. The ends lost 6 bases at V and 6 bases at J; junction bases unmatched: 9. The CDR3 sequence is 15 residues long.

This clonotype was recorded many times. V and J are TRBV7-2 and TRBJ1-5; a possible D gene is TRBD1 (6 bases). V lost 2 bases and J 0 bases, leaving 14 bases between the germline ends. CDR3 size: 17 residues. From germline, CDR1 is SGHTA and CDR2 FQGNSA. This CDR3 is CASSLWAGEGSNQPQHF. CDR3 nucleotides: TGTGCCAGCAGCTTATGGGCAGGGGAGGGTAGCAATCAGCCCCAGCATTTT.

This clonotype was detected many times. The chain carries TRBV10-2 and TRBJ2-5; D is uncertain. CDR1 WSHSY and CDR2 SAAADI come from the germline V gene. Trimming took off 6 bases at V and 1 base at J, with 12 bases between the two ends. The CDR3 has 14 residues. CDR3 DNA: TGCGCCAGCAGACCGTCAGGCACCCAAGAGACCCAGTACTTC. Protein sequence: CASRPSGTQETQYF.

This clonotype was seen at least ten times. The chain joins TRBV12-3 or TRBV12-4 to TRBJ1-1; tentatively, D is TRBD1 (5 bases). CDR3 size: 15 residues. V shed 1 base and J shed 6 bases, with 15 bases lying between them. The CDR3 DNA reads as TGTGCCAGCAGTTTAGTCCTATCGGGGCCAGCTGAAGCTTTCTTT. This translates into CASSLVLSGPAEAFF.

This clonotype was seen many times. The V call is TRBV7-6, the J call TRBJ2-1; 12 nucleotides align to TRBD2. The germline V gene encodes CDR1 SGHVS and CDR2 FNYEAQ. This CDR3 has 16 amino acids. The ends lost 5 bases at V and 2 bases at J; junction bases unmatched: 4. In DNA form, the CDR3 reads TGTGCCAGCAGCCCTCGGACTAGCGGGACCTACAATGAGCAGTTCTTC. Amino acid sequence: CASSPRTSGTYNEQFF.

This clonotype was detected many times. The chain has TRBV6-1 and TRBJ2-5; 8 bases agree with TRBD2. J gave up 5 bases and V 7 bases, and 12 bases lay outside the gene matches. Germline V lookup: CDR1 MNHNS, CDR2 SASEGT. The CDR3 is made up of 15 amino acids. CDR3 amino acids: CASTPRLRGEETQYF. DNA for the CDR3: TGTGCCAGCACTCCACGACTGCGGGGGGAGGAGACCCAGTACTTC.

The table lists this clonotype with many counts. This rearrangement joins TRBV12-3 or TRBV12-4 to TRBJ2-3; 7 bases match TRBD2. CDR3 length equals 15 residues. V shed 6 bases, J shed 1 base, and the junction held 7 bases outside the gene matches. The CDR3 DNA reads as TGTGCCAGCAGCTGGGACTATGTCGGCACAGATACGCAGTATTTT. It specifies CASSWDYVGTDTQYF.

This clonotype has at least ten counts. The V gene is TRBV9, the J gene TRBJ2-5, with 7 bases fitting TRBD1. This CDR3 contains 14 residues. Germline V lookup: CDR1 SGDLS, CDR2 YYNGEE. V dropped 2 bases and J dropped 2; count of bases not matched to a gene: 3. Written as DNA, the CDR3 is TGTGCCAGCAGCGTCACGGGACAGCAAGAGACCCAGTACTTC. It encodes CASSVTGQQETQYF.

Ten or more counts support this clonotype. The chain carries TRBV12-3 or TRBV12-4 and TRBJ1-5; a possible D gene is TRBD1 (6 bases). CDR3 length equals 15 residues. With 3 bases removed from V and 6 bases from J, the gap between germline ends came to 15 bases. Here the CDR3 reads CASSLGGLAGQPQHF. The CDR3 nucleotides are TGTGCCAGCAGTTTGGGGGGGCTAGCGGGTCAGCCCCAGCATTTT.

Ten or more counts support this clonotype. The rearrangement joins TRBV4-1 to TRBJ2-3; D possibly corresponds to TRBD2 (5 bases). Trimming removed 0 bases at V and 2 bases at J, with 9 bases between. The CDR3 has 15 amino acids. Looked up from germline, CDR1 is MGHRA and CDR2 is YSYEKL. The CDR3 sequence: CASSQDGDDTDTQYF. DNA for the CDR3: TGCGCCAGCAGCCAAGACGGGGATGACACAGATACGCAGTATTTT.

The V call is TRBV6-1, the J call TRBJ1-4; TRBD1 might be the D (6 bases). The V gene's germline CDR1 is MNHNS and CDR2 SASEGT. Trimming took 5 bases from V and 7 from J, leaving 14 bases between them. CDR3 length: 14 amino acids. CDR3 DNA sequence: TGTGCCAGCAGTCGAAAACAGGGCGGTGAAAAACTGTTTTTT. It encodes CASSRKQGGEKLFF.

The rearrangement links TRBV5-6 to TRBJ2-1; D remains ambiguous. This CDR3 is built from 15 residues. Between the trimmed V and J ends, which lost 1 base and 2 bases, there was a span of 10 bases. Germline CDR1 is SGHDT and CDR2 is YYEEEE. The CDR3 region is CASSLTLSPYNEQFF. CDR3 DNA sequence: TGTGCCAGCAGCTTGACCCTGAGCCCCTACAATGAGCAGTTCTTC.

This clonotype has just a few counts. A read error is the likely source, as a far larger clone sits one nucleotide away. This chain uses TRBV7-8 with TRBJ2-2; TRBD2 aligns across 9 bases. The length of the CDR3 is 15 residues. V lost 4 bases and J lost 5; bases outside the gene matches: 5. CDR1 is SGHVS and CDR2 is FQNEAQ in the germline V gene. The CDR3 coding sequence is TGTGCCAGCAGCTATAGCGGGGGTTGGACCGGGGAGCTGTTTTTT. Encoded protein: CASSYSGGWTGELFF.

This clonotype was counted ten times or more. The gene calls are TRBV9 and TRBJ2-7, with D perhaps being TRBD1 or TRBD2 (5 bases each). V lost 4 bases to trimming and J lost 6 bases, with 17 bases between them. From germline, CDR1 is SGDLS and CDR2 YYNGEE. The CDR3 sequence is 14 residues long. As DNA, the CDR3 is TGTGCCAGCAGCCCTGGGGCTAGCTTCGGCGAGCAGTACTTC. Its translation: CASSPGASFGEQYF.

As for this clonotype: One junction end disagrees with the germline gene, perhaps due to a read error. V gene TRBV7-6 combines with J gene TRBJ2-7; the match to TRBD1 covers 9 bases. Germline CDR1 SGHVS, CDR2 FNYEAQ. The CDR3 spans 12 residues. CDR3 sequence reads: CANSTGGHEQYF. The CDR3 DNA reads TGTGCCAACAGCACAGGGGGCCACGAGCAGTACTTC.

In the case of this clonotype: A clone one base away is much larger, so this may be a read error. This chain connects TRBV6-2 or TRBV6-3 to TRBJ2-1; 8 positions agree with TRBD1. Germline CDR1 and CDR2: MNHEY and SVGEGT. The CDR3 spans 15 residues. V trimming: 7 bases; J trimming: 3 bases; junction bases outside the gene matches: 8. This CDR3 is CASNQDRASYNEQFF. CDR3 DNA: TGTGCCAGCAACCAGGACAGGGCTAGCTACAATGAGCAGTTCTTC.